This TCR beta chain was sequenced for a study of long-term antiretroviral therapy in people with HIV. Study-wide findings and caveats: Viral resistance, ART adherence and therapy changes all lacked available data. Following ART, diversity rose but still fell short of transplant donor controls.

Every single participant having HIV got treatment inside the United States. Samples held about 0.95-10 million cryopreserved PBMC, and DNA extraction followed. This was the immunoSEQ v3.0 assay at survey level. Libraries were prepared by immunoSEQ multiplex PCR; TCRdb keeps only in-frame clonotypes and omits some of them. The repertoire has about 25,000 clones, 81% of them found once; the top ten carry 16%. A remark on this clone: Its matching antigen is unknown.

CDR1 MNHNS and CDR2 SASEGT come from the germline V gene. The CDR3 length is 13 residues. Trimming removed 0 bases at V and 4 bases at J, with 6 bases between. The chain links TRBV6-1 to TRBJ1-2; D is ambiguous. The source of this sequence is a woman under 30 with HIV. This sample comprised unsorted PBMCs, obtained at the start of antiretroviral therapy, before treatment. For the CDR3, the DNA is TGTGCCAGCAGTGAAGCATCAAGCTATGGCTACACCTTC. The encoded protein is CASSEASSYGYTF.